This passage covers 15 T cell receptor beta chains from one sample sequenced in a study of T cells in Graves' hyperthyroidism and ophthalmopathy. Amplification of TCR beta CDR3 regions used RNA as the template. HTBI primers were employed in a first-round RT-PCR of the TCR CDR3. TCRdb re-called the multiplex PCR reads with MiXCR, one entry per CDR3 protein. The sample has over 500,000 distinct CDR3 sequences, 40% to 55% seen once. Sequenced sample: peripheral blood or thyroid tissue (not recorded which). The receptors come from an adult woman with Graves' disease, either hyperthyroidism or ophthalmopathy (not recorded which).

This clonotype came up many times. The chain joins TRBV5-1 to TRBJ1-4; D gene ambiguous. CDR3 length: 15 residues. V lost 0 bases and J lost 3, with 9 bases in between. Germline CDR1 SGHRS, CDR2 YFSETQ. Here the CDR3 DNA reads TGCGCCAGCAGCTTGGACCGGGAACCTAATGAAAAACTGTTTTTT. Protein sequence: CASSLDREPNEKLFF.

This clonotype was counted a few times. The chain couples TRBV6-2 or TRBV6-3 to TRBJ2-2; tentatively, D is TRBD1 or TRBD2 (6 bases each). This CDR3 region has 15 residues. V was trimmed by 5 bases and J by 2 bases, leaving 12 bases between them. CDR1 is MNHEY, CDR2 SVGEGT, per germline. The CDR3: CASSRGTRNTGELFF. The DNA for the CDR3 is TGTGCCAGCAGTCGCGGGACACGCAACACCGGGGAGCTGTTTTTT.

The chain has TRBV19 and TRBJ1-5; 8 nucleotides agree with TRBD1. Germline CDR1 and CDR2: LNHDA and SQIVND (reference sequence). The CDR3 runs to 13 residues. V shed 9 bases, J shed 4 bases, and the junction held 5 bases outside the gene matches. The CDR3 DNA reads as TGTGCCAGCCGGACAGGGACGAATCAGCCCCAGCATTTT. Amino acid sequence: CASRTGTNQPQHF.

This clonotype was seen a handful of times. This chain joins TRBV7-3 and TRBJ2-7, with a possible D match to TRBD1 (6 bases). Trimming pared 3 bases from V and 8 bases from J, leaving 11 bases between. Germline CDR1 and CDR2: SGHTA and FQGTGA. The CDR3 length is 12 residues. CDR3 nucleotide sequence: TGTGCCAGCAGCTTCACAGGGTCCCAGCAGTACTTC. Encoded protein: CASSFTGSQQYF.

In its sample, this clonotype was seen once. The gene calls are TRBV7-2 and TRBJ2-7, with D possibly being TRBD2 (6 bases). This CDR3 region has 12 residues. Germline-derived CDR1 and CDR2 are SGHTA and FQGNSA. The V gene lost 11 bases and the J gene lost 5 bases, with 16 bases spanning the gap. In nucleotides, the CDR3 is TGTGCCGTACCGACTAGGTTTAACGAGCAGTACTTC. Amino acids: CAVPTRFNEQYF.

This chain connects TRBV10-3 to TRBJ2-6; D not certain. The CDR3 is made up of 15 amino acids. Trimming stripped 7 bases from V and 2 bases from J, with 12 bases between. Germline lookup yields CDR1 ENHRY and CDR2 SYGVKD. CDR3 protein: CAITDPTPGANVLTF. In DNA, the CDR3 is TGTGCCATCACCGACCCCACACCTGGGGCCAACGTCCTGACTTTC.

This clonotype was observed at least ten times. The CDR3 region has the DNA TGTGCCAGCTCAATCGACAGGTGGAACACTGAAGCTTTCTTT. This translates into CASSIDRWNTEAFF. The chain uses TRBV2 and TRBJ1-1, with D maybe TRBD1 (6 bases). The CDR3 is 14 amino acids. V was pared by 8 bases and J by 1 base, with 14 bases between. Germline-derived CDR1 and CDR2 are SNHLY and FYNNEI.

The chain has TRBV10-3 and TRBJ2-6; D gene uncertain. The germline V gene has CDR1 ENHRY and CDR2 SYGVKD. This CDR3 spans 14 amino acids. The ends were cut back, 7 bases at V and 2 bases at J, with 9 bases in the middle. This chain's CDR3 is CAIKTATGANVLTF. Written as DNA, the CDR3 is TGTGCCATCAAAACTGCAACTGGGGCCAACGTCCTGACTTTC.

This clonotype was observed at least ten times. This sequence joins TRBV5-1 and TRBJ2-7, with 15 positions matching TRBD2. The germline V gene encodes CDR1 SGHRS and CDR2 YFSETQ. CDR3 length: 16 residues. Trimming removed 4 bases from V and 3 bases from J; junction bases left unmatched: 5. The CDR3 region has the DNA TGCGCCAGCAGCCGGACTAGCGGGAGGGCGTTCTACGAGCAGTACTTC. Its protein is CASSRTSGRAFYEQYF.

With respect to this clonotype: A much larger clone differs from this one at a single base, so this may be a read error. The genes are TRBV6-1 and TRBJ2-5; D not certain. V lost 8 bases, J lost 2 bases, and 9 bases lay in between. The CDR3 has 12 residues. Germline lookup yields CDR1 MNHNS and CDR2 SASEGT. Here the CDR3 DNA reads TGTGCCAGCGGCATCACACAAGAGACCCAGTACTTC. This encodes CASGITQETQYF.

The J gene is TRBJ1-3, the V gene TRBV10-3, with D hard to call. Germline assignment: CDR1 ENHRY and CDR2 SYGVKD. Trimming cost V 4 bases and J 7 bases, with 8 bases left between them. The CDR3 runs 12 residues. The CDR3 DNA reads as TGTGCCATCAGTGGGTGGGTGAACACCATATATTTT. This codes for CAISGWVNTIYF.

This clonotype was observed at least ten times. The chain joins TRBV7-9 to TRBJ2-2; TRBD2 matches at 8 bases. The germline V gene encodes CDR1 SEHNR and CDR2 FQNEAQ (reference sequence). J was trimmed by 0 bases and V by 6 bases; bases with no gene match: 3. The CDR3 runs 15 residues. The CDR3 bases are TGTGCCAGCAGTCCGGGACTAGCGAACACCGGGGAGCTGTTTTTT. Protein product: CASSPGLANTGELFF.

This clonotype was recorded at least ten times. CDR3 loop: CAINRQEPTGELFF. CDR3 bases: TGTGCCATCAATCGACAGGAACCTACCGGGGAGCTGTTTTTT. The chain couples TRBV7-9 to TRBJ2-2, with a weak D call TRBD1 (6 bases). Trimming removed 10 bases at V and 5 bases at J, with 17 bases between. This CDR3 contains 14 residues. CDR1 and CDR2 from the germline V gene are SEHNR and FQNEAQ (reference sequence).

This clonotype showed up many times. This rearrangement joins TRBV5-4 to TRBJ1-2, with 7 bases matching TRBD1. The CDR3 is 14 amino acids. Germline trimming cut 1 base from V and 1 base from J; bases unmatched to any gene: 1. Germline V gives CDR1 SGHNT, CDR2 YYREEE (reference sequence). The chain's CDR3 is CASSLRQGNYGYTF. The CDR3 bases are TGTGCCAGCAGCTTGCGACAGGGTAACTATGGCTACACCTTC.

CDR3 in DNA: TGTGCCAGCAGCCGAGGACGGCTTAATGAAAAACTGTTTTTT. Translated, it gives CASSRGRLNEKLFF. The chain recombines TRBV14 with TRBJ1-4; D uncertain. The CDR3 totals 14 residues. Looked up from germline, CDR1 is SGHDN and CDR2 is FVKESK. V lost 4 bases, J lost 4 bases, and 10 bases lay in between.